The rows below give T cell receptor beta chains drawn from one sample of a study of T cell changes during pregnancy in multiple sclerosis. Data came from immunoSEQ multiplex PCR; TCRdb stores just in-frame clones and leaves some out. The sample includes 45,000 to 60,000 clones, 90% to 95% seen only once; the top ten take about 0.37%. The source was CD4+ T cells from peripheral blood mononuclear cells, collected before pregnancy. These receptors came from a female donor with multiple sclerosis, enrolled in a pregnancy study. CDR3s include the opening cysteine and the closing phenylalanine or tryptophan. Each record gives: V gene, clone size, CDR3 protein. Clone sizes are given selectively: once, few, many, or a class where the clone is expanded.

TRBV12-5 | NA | CASGSRTGDTGELFF
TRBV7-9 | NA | CASSLGQAPYNEQFF
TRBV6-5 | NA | CASSYWGQGITGELFF
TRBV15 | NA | CATSFTTAGITGELFF
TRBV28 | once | CASSLRSVSPQHF
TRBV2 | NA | CASSDTRGSYQPQHF
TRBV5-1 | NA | CASSLGTSADTQYF
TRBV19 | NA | CASSRGQGSYEQYF
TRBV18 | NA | CASSPRPGTDLNQPQHF
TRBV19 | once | CASSMPAGHSRDGYTF
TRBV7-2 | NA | CASSPNLGAYYTF
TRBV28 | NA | CAGGQGNQPQHF
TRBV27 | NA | CASIGGHEQFF
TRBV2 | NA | CASRGEGGFAYGYTF
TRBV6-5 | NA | CASSYAGQGASEAFF
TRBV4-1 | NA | CASSQEPPPAADTQYF
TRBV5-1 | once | CASSLFGIRETQYF
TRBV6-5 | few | CASSYRGPAGEAFF
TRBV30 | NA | CAWSPGTGLGYTF
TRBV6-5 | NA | CASSYQSAKTDTQYF
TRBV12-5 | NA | CASGPGDSVYNEQFF
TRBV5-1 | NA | CASSLARTGGDEAFF
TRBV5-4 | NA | CASSPVAGGRYEQYF
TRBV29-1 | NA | CSAESAGNKAFF
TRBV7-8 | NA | CASSLARGTSGLQYF
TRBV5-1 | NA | CASSLNRGPSYNEQFF
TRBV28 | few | CASSPWTSGRLETQYF
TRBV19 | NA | CASSIGSTEAFF
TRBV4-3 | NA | CASSQETSSNTGELFF